Listed here are 22 T cell receptor beta chains from one sample, sequenced in a study of regulatory T cells in long-lasting Graves disease (dated by TCRdb to the early 2020s). Library creation used multiplex PCR. Instrument on record: Illumina HiSeq 4000. To build TCR beta libraries, CDR3 regions were amplified by Arm-PCR using iRepertoire HTBI primers. Through fastp at Q25 and MiXCR, TCRdb rebuilt clones from the public reads, retaining in-frame beta chains. Every CDR3 protein is listed once, alongside the most common genes and DNA of its rows. This sample gives over 200,000 distinct CDR3 sequences in total; about 18% of them show up just once. The ten largest clones take up 12% to 15% of the sample. Read against the paper, the sample's time point label means: newly diagnosed GD, antithyroid drugs for less than 3 months. For both TCR sequencing and RNA sequencing, RNA was extracted from PBMCs in TRIzol.

These data also featured in a second study, about T cells in Graves' hyperthyroidism and ophthalmopathy.

The sequencing used peripheral blood mononuclear cells (PBMCs), collected at new diagnosis, from a patient treated with antithyroid drugs. The receptors were gathered from a young woman with Graves disease. Donor details come from another sample of the same person, matched by shared clones.

This clonotype was seen at least ten times. This chain uses TRBV14 with TRBJ1-3; D ambiguous. V was shortened by 5 bases and J by 7 bases, with 6 bases between the two germline ends. The CDR3 is 11 residues long. From germline, CDR1 is SGHDN and CDR2 FVKESK. The CDR3 protein is CASSMSNTIYF. CDR3 in DNA: TGTGCCAGCAGCATGAGTAACACCATATATTTT. Full variable domain (rest looked up from reference TRBV14 and TRBJ1-3): EAGVTQFPSHSVIEKGQTVTLRCDPISGHDNLYWYRRVMGKEIKFLLHFVKESKQDESGMPNNRFLAERTGGTYSTLKVQPAELEDSGVYFCASSMSNTIYFGEGSWLTVV.

This clonotype has at least ten counts. The chain recombines TRBV6-2 or TRBV6-3 with TRBJ2-2; D not certain. The germline gives CDR1 MNHEY, CDR2 SVGEGT. The CDR3 extends over 15 amino acids. V was trimmed by 2 bases and J by 3 bases, leaving 10 bases between them. This CDR3 reads CASSYDGPYTGELFF. CDR3 DNA: TGTGCCAGCAGTTACGACGGGCCATACACCGGGGAGCTGTTTTTT.

This chain uses TRBV30 with TRBJ2-3; no clear D. The length of the CDR3 is 14 residues. V dropped 3 bases and J dropped 9 bases, with 19 bases sitting between them. Germline V CDR1 and CDR2: GTSNPN, SVGIG (reference sequence). The CDR3 loop is CAWSEDPSSITQYF. CDR3 DNA sequence: TGTGCCTGGAGCGAGGACCCGTCCTCGATCACGCAGTATTTT.

This chain links TRBV12-3 or TRBV12-4 with TRBJ1-2, with 12 positions matching TRBD1. The CDR3 sequence is 21 residues long. Trimming cost V 5 bases and J 0 bases; bases outside gene matches: 19. CDR3 coding DNA: TGTGCCAGCAGTCCGCGAGGGACAGGGGGCCACATCGGGCAGGCTAACTATGGCTACACCTTC. Protein product: CASSPRGTGGHIGQANYGYTF.

This clonotype appeared many times. The V gene is TRBV20-1, the J gene TRBJ2-5; D unclear. TRBJ2-7 explains the end of the DNA better; the J call may be wrong. This CDR3 has 12 residues. Germline loops: CDR1 DFQATT, CDR2 SNEGSKA (reference sequence). The CDR3 region has the DNA TGCAGTGCTACCCCACGCAGCTACGAGCAGTACTTC. This translates into CSATPRSYEQYF.

This clonotype was picked up many times. The V call is TRBV3-1, the J call TRBJ2-7; TRBD1 is a possible D gene (5 bases). Germline lookup yields CDR1 LGHDT and CDR2 YNNKEL (reference sequence). Trimming cost V 1 base and J 3 bases, with 13 bases left between them. The CDR3 length is 15 residues. CDR3 in DNA: TGTGCCAGCAGCCAAGTGCCGGACATCAGCTACGAGCAGTACTTC. Translating gives CASSQVPDISYEQYF.

This clonotype was found many times. This chain joins TRBV6-5 and TRBJ1-2, with a tentative D call TRBD1 (5 bases). The CDR3 sequence is 14 residues long. Germline values: CDR1 MNHEY, CDR2 SVGAGI. Trimming shortened V by 0 bases and J by 8 bases, and 13 bases separated the two germline ends. The CDR3 region has the DNA TGTGCCAGCAGTTACTCGTCGACAGCTTTGGGCTACACCTTC. This codes for CASSYSSTALGYTF.

Concerning this clonotype itself: One base separates it from a far larger clone, so it is likely a read error. This chain uses TRBV12-3 or TRBV12-4 with TRBJ2-7; TRBD1 agrees at 9 bases. J lost 7 bases, V lost 5 bases, and 12 bases had no gene match. The CDR3 is 15 residues long. The DNA for the CDR3 is TGTGCCAGCAGTAACGGACAGGGGAGCTACAATGAGCAGTACTTC. Its translation: CASSNGQGSYNEQYF.

The V gene is TRBV5-1, the J gene TRBJ1-1; 7 bases are a match to TRBD1. Unmatched junction bases numbered 12, after V lost 0 bases and J lost 4 bases. Germline lookup yields CDR1 SGHRS and CDR2 YFSETQ. CDR3 length: 17 residues. CDR3 nucleotides: TGCGCCAGCAGCTTGGAAGGGGGCGGGGGACGGGGCACTGAAGCTTTCTTT. Encoded protein: CASSLEGGGGRGTEAFF.

This clonotype was seen more than once but under ten times. This chain links TRBV19 with TRBJ1-5; D unclear. The V end lost 1 base, the J end lost 4 bases, and 5 bases lay between the germline ends. The CDR3 extends over 13 amino acids. The germline V gene encodes CDR1 LNHDA and CDR2 SQIVND (reference sequence). The CDR3 region is CASSIVWNQPQHF. DNA of the CDR3: TGTGCCAGTAGTATAGTTTGGAATCAGCCCCAGCATTTT.

The rearrangement uses TRBV5-1 and TRBJ2-1; 7 bases line up with TRBD2. Germline V gene sequence: CDR1 SGHRS, CDR2 YFSETQ. Losses at the gene ends were 5 bases for V and 5 bases for J; bases not matched to a gene: 16. The CDR3 spans 17 residues. The CDR3 reads CASSMVTLGGGHNEQFF. CDR3 coding DNA: TGCGCCAGCAGTATGGTCACCCTTGGGGGGGGACACAATGAGCAGTTCTTC.

This clonotype was detected ten times or more. The V call is TRBV12-3 or TRBV12-4, the J call TRBJ1-1; D gene uncertain. CDR3 length: 13 amino acids. Trimming stripped 6 bases from V and 4 bases from J, with 12 bases between. The CDR3 DNA reads as TGTGCCAGCAGCCGTGGGTGGGGCACTGAAGCTTTCTTT. Translation gives CASSRGWGTEAFF.

The chain is built from TRBV7-9 and TRBJ2-5; D is tentatively TRBD1 or TRBD2 (5 bases each). V was trimmed by 0 bases and J by 4 bases, leaving 9 bases between them. Germline CDR1 and CDR2: SEHNR and FQNEAQ (reference sequence). The CDR3 consists of 14 residues. CDR3: CASSLAGLAETQYF. The CDR3 nucleotides read TGTGCCAGCAGCTTAGCGGGGCTAGCAGAGACCCAGTACTTC.

This clonotype has at least ten counts. This chain links TRBV9 with TRBJ1-4; unclear D gene. This CDR3 contains 16 residues. V was pared by 0 bases and J by 3 bases, with 12 bases between. The germline V gene has CDR1 SGDLS and CDR2 YYNGEE. CDR3: CASSVGGKGANEKLFF. In DNA, the CDR3 is TGTGCCAGCAGCGTAGGCGGGAAAGGCGCTAATGAAAAACTGTTTTTT.

In regard to this clonotype: This may be a read error, as it is one base from a much larger clone. This chain joins TRBV7-9 and TRBJ1-4, with unresolved D. CDR1 and CDR2 from the germline V gene are SEHNR and FQNEAQ (reference sequence). The CDR3 has 13 residues. CDR3 in DNA: TGTGCCGGCAGCTCCTACTCAGATGAAAAACTGTTTTTT. The encoded protein is CAGSSYSDEKLFF.

The chain combines TRBV27 with TRBJ1-6, with TRBD1 matching 7 bases. V lost 5 bases, J lost 8 bases, and 9 bases stayed unmatched. Germline loops: CDR1 MNHEY, CDR2 SMNVEV (reference sequence). This CDR3 region has 15 residues. The CDR3 spells CASSIYRGSHSPLHF. Written as DNA, the CDR3 is TGTGCCAGCAGTATCTACAGGGGTTCACATTCACCCCTCCACTTT.

This clonotype was observed many times. The chain couples TRBV20-1 to TRBJ2-7, with 15 bases aligning to TRBD2. The CDR3 has 16 amino acids. Looked up from germline, CDR1 is DFQATT and CDR2 is SNEGSKA (reference sequence). V was pared by 4 bases and J by 3 bases, with 7 bases of the junction left unmatched. This CDR3 is CSATRTSGGEFYEQYF. CDR3 DNA: TGCAGTGCTACTAGGACTAGCGGGGGGGAGTTCTACGAGCAGTACTTC.

With respect to this clonotype: This may be a read error: a much more frequent sequence differs by one nucleotide. The chain uses TRBV20-1 and TRBJ2-3; weak D call: TRBD1 (6 bases). Germline V lookup: CDR1 DFQATT, CDR2 SNEGSKA (reference sequence). There are 14 residues in the CDR3. As DNA, the CDR3 is TGCAGTGCTAGGGACTGGGGGCCTCGGGATATGCAGTATTTT. Translating it yields CSARDWGPRDMQYF.

This clonotype was counted ten times or more. The genes are TRBV7-9 and TRBJ2-7, with 12 bases lining up with TRBD1. CDR1 and CDR2 from the germline V gene are SEHNR and FQNEAQ (reference sequence). After removal of 7 bases from V and 4 bases from J, the junction contained 8 bases not matched to a gene. This CDR3 spans 15 amino acids. This chain's CDR3 is CASTPPGQGAYEQYF. In DNA form, the CDR3 reads TGTGCCAGCACCCCTCCGGGACAGGGGGCGTACGAGCAGTACTTC.

This clonotype was observed at least ten times. The V and J genes are TRBV11-2 and TRBJ2-3; D may be TRBD2 (7 bases). V gave up 5 bases and J gave up 3 bases, with 15 bases separating them. This CDR3 contains 15 residues. The V gene's germline CDR1 is SGHAT and CDR2 FQNNGV. The CDR3 coding sequence is TGTGCCAGCAGCCCACGGGGAGGGGGGACAGATACGCAGTATTTT. Protein product: CASSPRGGGTDTQYF. The complete variable domain, with remaining parts taken from reference TRBV11-2 and TRBJ2-3, reads EAGVAQSPRYKIIEKRQSVAFWCNPISGHATLYWYQQILGQGPKLLIQFQNNGVVDDSQLPKDRFSAERLKGVDSTLKIQPAKLEDSAVYLCASSPRGGGTDTQYFGPGTRLTVL.

This clonotype was recorded many times. The rearrangement links TRBV3-1 to TRBJ2-4; maybe TRBD1 (5 bases). This CDR3 is 19 amino acids long. Trimming took off 0 bases at V and 1 base at J, with 19 bases between the two ends. In germline, CDR1 is LGHDT, CDR2 YNNKEL (reference sequence). The DNA for the CDR3 is TGTGCCAGCAGCCAAGAACCGGGTGGGGCCCATGGGGCCAAAAACATTCAGTACTTC. It codes for CASSQEPGGAHGAKNIQYF.

This clonotype was recorded at least ten times. The CDR3 nucleotides read TGTGCCAGCAGCTTGGCCATTCAGGGAAATCAGCCCCAGCATTTT. As protein: CASSLAIQGNQPQHF. The V call is TRBV5-6, the J call TRBJ1-5; a possible D gene is TRBD1 (5 bases). Germline loops: CDR1 SGHDT, CDR2 YYEEEE. There are 15 residues in the CDR3. The V gene lost 0 bases and the J gene lost 4 bases, with 11 bases spanning the gap.